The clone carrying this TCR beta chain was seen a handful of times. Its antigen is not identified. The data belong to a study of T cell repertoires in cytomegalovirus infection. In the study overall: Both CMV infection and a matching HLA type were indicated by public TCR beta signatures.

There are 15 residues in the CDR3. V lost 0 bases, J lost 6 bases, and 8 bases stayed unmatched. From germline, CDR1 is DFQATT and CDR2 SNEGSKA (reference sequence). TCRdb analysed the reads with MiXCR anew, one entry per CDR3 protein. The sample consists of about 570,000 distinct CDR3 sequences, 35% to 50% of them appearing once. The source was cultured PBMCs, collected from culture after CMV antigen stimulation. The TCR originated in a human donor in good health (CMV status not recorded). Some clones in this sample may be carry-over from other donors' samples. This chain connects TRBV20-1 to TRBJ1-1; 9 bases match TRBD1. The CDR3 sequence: CSARDRQGGRAEAFF. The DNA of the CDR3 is TGCAGTGCTAGAGATAGACAGGGGGGAAGGGCTGAAGCTTTCTTT.